This T cell receptor (beta chain) stems from a study of post-analysis software for immune sequencing data. About the study: Disease courses included relapsing-remitting, secondary progressive and progressive-relapsing multiple sclerosis.

Unique molecular identifiers had been added to the TCR beta cDNA libraries. T cells numbering about 0.95 to 11 million gave rise to around 460,000 cDNA molecules. TCRdb reprocessed the PCR reads via MiXCR and lists one record per CDR3 protein. The data contain around 190,000 distinct CDR3 sequences, 29% of them singletons. There are many counts of this clonotype. The source is a girl aged 2-17 years with multiple sclerosis. Sample: blood.

CDR3 region: CSAAGTYYEQYF. CDR3 DNA sequence: TGCAGTGCTGCCGGGACATACTACGAGCAGTACTTC. V gene TRBV20-1 combines with J gene TRBJ2-7; D may be TRBD1 (6 bases). Germline CDR1 and CDR2: DFQATT and SNEGSKA (reference sequence). The V gene lost 5 bases and the J gene lost 3 bases, with 11 bases spanning the gap. The CDR3 has 12 residues.